Shown below are 3 T cell receptor beta chains from a single sample sequenced in a study of T cell responses to AZD1222 COVID-19 vaccine. Some clones are missing from TCRdb's copy, which holds only in-frame ones; the method was immunoSEQ multiplex PCR. This repertoire shows 100,000 to 150,000 clones, about 79% found once; its top ten account for roughly a quarter. Sequencing was performed on peripheral blood, taken 28 days after the second AZD1222 dose. The receptors were gathered from an adult who received the AZD1222 COVID-19 vaccine.

V is TRBV5-4 and J is TRBJ2-4, with D tentatively TRBD2 (5 bases). The CDR3 runs to 15 residues. V was trimmed by 4 bases and J by 8 bases, leaving 19 bases between them. Germline V CDR1 and CDR2: SGHNT, YYREEE (reference sequence). The CDR3 protein is CASSPGGRGSYIQYF. In nucleotides, the CDR3 is TGTGCCAGCAGCCCTGGCGGAAGAGGGAGTTACATTCAGTACTTC.

This chain connects TRBV27 to TRBJ2-7; D gene unclear. The CDR3 sequence is 15 residues long. V lost 4 bases, J lost 3 bases, and 16 bases lay in between. Germline loops: CDR1 MNHEY, CDR2 SMNVEV (reference sequence). This CDR3 is CASSSSLRRIYEQYF. The DNA of the CDR3 is TGTGCCAGCAGTTCCTCTCTCCGGAGAATCTACGAGCAGTACTTC.

This clone was observed a handful of times. This chain joins TRBV3-1 (or the pseudogene TRBV3-2) and TRBJ1-5, with D uncertain. The length of the CDR3 is 13 residues. Germline loops: CDR1 LGHDT, CDR2 YNNKEL (reference sequence). The ends were cut back, 1 base at V and 9 bases at J, with 10 bases in the middle. The CDR3 here is CASSQVAGRPQHF. The CDR3 coding sequence is TGTGCCAGCAGCCAAGTGGCCGGGAGGCCCCAGCATTTT.